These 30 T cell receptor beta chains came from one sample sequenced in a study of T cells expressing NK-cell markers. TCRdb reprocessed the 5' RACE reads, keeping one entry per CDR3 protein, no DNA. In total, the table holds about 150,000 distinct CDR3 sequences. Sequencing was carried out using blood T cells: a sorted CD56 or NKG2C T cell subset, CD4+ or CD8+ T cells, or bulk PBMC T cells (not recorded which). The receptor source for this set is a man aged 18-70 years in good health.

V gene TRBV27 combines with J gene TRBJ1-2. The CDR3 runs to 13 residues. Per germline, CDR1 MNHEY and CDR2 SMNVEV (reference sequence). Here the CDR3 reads CASSLNPPWGYTF.

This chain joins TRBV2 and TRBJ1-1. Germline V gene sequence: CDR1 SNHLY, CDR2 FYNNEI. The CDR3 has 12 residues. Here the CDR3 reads CASSERFAEAFF.

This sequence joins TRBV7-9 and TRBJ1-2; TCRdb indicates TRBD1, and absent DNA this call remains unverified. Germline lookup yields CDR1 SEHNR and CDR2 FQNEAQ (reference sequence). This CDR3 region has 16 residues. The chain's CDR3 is CASSPGKGQPNYGYTF.

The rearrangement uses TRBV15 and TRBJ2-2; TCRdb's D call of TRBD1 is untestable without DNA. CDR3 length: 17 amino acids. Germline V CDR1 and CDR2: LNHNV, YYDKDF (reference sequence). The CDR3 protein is CATTRVPGGGNTGELFF.

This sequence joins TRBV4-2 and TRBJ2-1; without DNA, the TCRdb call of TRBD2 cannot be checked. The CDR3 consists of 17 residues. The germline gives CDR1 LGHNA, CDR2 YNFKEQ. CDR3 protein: CASSQVGRGGRYNEQFF.

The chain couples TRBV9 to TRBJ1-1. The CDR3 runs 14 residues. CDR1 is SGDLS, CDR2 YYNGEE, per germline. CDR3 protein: CASSVGGMLAEAFF.

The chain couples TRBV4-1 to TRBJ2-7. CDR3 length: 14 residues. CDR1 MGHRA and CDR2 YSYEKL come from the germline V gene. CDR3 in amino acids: CASSHSWLDYEQYF.

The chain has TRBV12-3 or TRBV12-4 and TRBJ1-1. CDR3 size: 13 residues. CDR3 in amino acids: CASSLTSNTEAFF.

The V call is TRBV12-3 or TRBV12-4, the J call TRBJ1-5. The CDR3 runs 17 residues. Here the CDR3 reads CASSLWISTDSNQPQHF.

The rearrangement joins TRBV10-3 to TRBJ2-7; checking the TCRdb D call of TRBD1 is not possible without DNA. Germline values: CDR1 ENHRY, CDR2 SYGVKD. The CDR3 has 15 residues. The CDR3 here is CAISGAGLTTYEQYF.

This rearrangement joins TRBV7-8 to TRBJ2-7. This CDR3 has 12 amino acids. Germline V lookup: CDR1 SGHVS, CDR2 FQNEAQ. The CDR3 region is CASSLFGHEQYF. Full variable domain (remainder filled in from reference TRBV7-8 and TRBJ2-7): GAGVSQSPRYKVAKRGQDVALRCDPISGHVSLFWYQQALGQGPEFLTYFQNEAQLDKSGLPSDRFFAERPEGSVSTLKIQRTQQEDSAVYLCASSLFGHEQYFGPGTRLTVT.

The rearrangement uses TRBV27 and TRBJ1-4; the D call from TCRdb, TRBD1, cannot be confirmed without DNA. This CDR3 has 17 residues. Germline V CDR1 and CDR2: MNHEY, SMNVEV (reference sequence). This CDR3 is CASSSLRQGTENEKLFF.

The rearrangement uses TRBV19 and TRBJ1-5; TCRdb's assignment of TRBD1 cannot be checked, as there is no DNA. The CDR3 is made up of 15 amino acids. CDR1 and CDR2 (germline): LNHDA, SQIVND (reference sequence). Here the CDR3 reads CASSGTGNSNQPQHF. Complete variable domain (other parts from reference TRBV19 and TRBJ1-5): DGGITQSPKYLFRKEGQNVTLSCEQNLNHDAMYWYRQDPGQGLRLIYYSQIVNDFQKGDIAEGYSVSREKKESFPLTVTSAQKNPTAFYLCASSGTGNSNQPQHFGDGTRLSIL.

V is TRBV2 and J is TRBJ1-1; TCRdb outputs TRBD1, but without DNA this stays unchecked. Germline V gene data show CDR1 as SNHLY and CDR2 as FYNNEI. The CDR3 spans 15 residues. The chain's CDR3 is CASSGTGGPYTEAFF.

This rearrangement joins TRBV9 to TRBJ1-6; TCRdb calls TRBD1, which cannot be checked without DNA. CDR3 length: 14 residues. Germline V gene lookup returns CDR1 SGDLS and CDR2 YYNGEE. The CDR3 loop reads CASSAPGPNSPLHF.

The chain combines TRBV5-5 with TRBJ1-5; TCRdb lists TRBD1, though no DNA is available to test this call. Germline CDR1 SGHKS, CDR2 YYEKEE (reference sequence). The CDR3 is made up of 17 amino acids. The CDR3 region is CASSLGPAGTSNQPQHF.

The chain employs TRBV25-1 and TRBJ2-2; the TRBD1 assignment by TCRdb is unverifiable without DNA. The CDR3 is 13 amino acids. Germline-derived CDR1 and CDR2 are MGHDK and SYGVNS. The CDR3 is CASSETGPGELFF.

The CDR3 sequence is CATSDPLLPYEQYF. The gene calls are TRBV24-1 and TRBJ2-7. CDR3 size: 14 residues. Germline V gives CDR1 KGHDR, CDR2 SFDVKD.

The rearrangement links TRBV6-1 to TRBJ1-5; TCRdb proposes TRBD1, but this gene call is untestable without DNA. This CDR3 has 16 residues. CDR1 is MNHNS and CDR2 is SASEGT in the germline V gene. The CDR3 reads CASSEVMTGEFQPQHF.

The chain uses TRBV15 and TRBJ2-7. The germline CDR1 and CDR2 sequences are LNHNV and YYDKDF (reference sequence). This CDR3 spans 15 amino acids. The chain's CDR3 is CATSSGWDKTYEQYF.

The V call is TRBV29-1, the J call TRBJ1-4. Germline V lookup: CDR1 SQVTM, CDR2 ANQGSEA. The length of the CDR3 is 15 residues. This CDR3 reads CNNYRTAPTNEKLFF.

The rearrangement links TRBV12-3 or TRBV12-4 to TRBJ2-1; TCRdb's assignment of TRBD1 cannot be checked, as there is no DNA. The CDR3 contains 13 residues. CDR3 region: CASTPLFNNEQFF.

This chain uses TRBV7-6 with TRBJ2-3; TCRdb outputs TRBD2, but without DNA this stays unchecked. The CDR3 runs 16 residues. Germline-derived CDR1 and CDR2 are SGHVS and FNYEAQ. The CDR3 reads CASSLGLALGMDTQYF. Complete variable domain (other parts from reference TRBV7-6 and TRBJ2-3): GAGVSQSPRYKVTKRGQDVALRCDPISGHVSLYWYRQALGQGPEFLTYFNYEAQQDKSGLPNDRFSAERPEGSISTLTIQRTEQRDSAMYRCASSLGLALGMDTQYFGPGTRLTVL.

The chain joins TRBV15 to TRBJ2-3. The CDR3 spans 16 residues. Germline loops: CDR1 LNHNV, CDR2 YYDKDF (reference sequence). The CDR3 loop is CATSRGSAEYTDTQYF. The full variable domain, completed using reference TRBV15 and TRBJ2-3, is DAMVIQNPRYQVTQFGKPVTLSCSQTLNHNVMYWYQQKSSQAPKLLFHYYDKDFNNEADTPDNFQSRRPNTSFCFLDIRSPGLGDTAMYLCATSRGSAEYTDTQYFGPGTRLTVL.

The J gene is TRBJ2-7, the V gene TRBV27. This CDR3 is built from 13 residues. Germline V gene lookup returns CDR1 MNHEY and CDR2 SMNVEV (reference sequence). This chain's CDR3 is CASSLGWPYEQYF.

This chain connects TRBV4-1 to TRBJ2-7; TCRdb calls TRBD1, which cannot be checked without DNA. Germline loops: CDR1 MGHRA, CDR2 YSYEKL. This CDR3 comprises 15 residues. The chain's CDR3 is CASSQDPGDDYEQYF.

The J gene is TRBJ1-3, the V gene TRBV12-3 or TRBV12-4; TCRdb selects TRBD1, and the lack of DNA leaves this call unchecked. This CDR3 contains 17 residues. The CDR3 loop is CASRHRTGGADGNTIYF.

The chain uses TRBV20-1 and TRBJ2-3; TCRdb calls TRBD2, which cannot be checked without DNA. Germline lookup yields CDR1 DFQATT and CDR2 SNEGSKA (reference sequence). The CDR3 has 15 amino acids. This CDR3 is CSAYRTSGVSDTQYF.

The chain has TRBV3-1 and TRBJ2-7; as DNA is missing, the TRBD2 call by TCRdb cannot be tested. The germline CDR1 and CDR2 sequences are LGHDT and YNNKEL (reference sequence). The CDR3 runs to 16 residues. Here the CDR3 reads CASSQVPGLVPYEQYF.

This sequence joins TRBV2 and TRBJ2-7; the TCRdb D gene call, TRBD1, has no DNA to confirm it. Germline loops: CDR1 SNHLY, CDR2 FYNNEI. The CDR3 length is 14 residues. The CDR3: CASSGQGAIYEQYF.